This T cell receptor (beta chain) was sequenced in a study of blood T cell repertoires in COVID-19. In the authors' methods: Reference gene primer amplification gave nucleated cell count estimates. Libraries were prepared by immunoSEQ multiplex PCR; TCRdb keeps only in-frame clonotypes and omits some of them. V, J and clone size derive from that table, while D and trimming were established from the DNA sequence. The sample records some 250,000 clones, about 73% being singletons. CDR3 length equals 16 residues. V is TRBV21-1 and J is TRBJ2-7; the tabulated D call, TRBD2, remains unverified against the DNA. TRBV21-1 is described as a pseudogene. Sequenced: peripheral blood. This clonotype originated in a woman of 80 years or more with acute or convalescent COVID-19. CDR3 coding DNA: TGTGCCAGCAGCCCGTCTTTTAGCGGGAGTAGGGACGAGCAGTACTTC. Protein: CASSPSFSGSRDEQYF.